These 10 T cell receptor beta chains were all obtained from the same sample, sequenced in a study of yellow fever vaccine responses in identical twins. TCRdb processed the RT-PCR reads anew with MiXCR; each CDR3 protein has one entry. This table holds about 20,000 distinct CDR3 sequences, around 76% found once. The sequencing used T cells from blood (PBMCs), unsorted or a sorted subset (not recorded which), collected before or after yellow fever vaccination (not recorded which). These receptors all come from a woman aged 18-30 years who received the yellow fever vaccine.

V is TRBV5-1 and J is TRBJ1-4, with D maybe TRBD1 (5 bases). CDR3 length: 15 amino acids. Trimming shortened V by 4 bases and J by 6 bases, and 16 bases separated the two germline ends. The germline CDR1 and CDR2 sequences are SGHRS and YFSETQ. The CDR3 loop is CASSPGGVQDEKLFF. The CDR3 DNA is TGCGCCAGCAGCCCTGGGGGGGTACAAGATGAAAAACTGTTTTTT.

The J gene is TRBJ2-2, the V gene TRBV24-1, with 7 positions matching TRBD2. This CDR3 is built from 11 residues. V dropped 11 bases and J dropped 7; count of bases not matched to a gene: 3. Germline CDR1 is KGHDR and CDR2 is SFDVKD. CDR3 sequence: CAIGGIGELFF. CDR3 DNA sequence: TGTGCCATCGGGGGGATCGGGGAGCTGTTTTTT.

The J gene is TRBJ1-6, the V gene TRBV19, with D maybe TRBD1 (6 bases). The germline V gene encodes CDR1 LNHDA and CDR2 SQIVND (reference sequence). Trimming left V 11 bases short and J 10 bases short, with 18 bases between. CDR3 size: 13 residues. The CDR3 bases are TGTGCCGGAGCACCTACAGGGAACTCACCCCTCCACTTT. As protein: CAGAPTGNSPLHF. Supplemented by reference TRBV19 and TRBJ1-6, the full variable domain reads DGGITQSPKYLFRKEGQNVTLSCEQNLNHDAMYWYRQDPGQGLRLIYYSQIVNDFQKGDIAEGYSVSREKKESFPLTVTSAQKNPTAFYLCAGAPTGNSPLHFGNGTRLTVT.

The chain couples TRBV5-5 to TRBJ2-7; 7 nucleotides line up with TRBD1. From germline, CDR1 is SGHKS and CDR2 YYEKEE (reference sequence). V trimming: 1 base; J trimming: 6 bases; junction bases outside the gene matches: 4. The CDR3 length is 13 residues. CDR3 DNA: TGTGCCAGCAGCTTGAAGGGGGCTGGCGAGCAGTACGTC. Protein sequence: CASSLKGAGEQYV.

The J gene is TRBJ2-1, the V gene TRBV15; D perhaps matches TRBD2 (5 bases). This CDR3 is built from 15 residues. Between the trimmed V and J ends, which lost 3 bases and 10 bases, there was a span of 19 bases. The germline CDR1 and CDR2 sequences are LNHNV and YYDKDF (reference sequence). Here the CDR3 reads CATSSPGGRRGEQFF. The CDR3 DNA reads TGTGCCACCAGCAGCCCTGGCGGACGCCGGGGAGAGCAGTTCTTC.

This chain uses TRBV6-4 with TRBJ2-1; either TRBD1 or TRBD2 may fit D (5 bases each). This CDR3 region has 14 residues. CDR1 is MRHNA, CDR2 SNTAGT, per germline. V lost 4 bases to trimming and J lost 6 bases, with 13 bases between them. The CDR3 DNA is TGTGCCAGCAGTGTCGGGACCGGGCGCAATGAGCAGTTCTTC. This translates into CASSVGTGRNEQFF.

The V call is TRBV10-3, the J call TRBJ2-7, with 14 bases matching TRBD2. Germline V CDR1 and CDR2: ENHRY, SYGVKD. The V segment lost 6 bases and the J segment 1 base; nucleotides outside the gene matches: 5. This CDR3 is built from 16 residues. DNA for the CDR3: TGTGCCATCAGCGGACTAGCGGGAGGTAGTTCCTACGAGCAGTACTTC. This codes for CAISGLAGGSSYEQYF.

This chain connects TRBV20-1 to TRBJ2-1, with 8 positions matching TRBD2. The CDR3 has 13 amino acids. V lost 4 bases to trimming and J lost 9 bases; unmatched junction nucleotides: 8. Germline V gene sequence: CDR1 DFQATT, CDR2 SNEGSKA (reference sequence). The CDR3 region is CSAMTGGAGEQFF. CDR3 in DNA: TGCAGTGCTATGACCGGGGGGGCCGGTGAGCAGTTCTTC.

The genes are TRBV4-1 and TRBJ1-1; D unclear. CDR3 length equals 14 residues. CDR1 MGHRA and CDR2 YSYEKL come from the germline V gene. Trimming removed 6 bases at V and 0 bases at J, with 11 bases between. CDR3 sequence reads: CASRGTPMNTEAFF. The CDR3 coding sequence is TGCGCCAGCAGGGGCACCCCGATGAACACTGAAGCTTTCTTT.

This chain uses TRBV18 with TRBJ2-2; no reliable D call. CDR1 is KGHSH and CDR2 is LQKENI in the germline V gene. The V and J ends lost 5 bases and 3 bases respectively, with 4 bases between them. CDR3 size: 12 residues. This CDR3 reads CASSTDTGELFF. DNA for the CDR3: TGTGCCAGCTCAACAGACACCGGGGAGCTGTTTTTT.